A selection of T cell receptor beta chains follows, all from one sample in a study of T cell repertoires in aging, cancer and after chemotherapy. TCRdb re-called the multiplex PCR reads with MiXCR, one entry per CDR3 protein. The repertoire includes about 13,000 distinct CDR3 sequences, 20% to 30% of them detected once, and approximately 2.5% sits in the top ten. The source material was blood. The source of these receptors is a human donor in good health. The CDR3 runs from the conserved cysteine through the conserved F or W. The D gene is left open where the match is weak. Not all rows give a size; the values are once, few, many and, for expanded clones, a class.

D gene	V gene	clone size	J gene	CDR3 DNA	CDR3 protein
NA	TRBV27	few	TRBJ2-7	TGTGCCAGCAGTTTATCGGGTCGGAGCTACGAGCAGTACTTC	CASSLSGRSYEQYF
NA	TRBV6-5	NA	TRBJ1-5	TGTGCCAGCAGCTTATTTTCTGGGCAGCCCCAGCATTTT	CASSLFSGQPQHF
NA	TRBV27	NA	TRBJ1-5	TGTGCCAGCAGTAGCTCCGGTTTGAGGGAGCCCCAGCATTTT	CASSSSGLREPQHF
NA	TRBV7-3	few	TRBJ2-5	TGTGCCAGCAGCCCCCGTTCAGGCCAAGAGACCCAGTACTTC	CASSPRSGQETQYF
NA	TRBV20-1	NA	TRBJ2-5	TGCAGTGCCCCCTTAAACGCGGGCAAGACCCAGTACTTC	CSAPLNAGKTQYF
TRBD2	TRBV10-1	NA	TRBJ2-5	TGCGCCAGCAGTGAAGCGGGGGGGCAAGAGACCCAGTACTTC	CASSEAGGQETQYF
NA	TRBV6-5	medium-sized	TRBJ2-1	TGTGCCAGCAGTTCCCGACTAGGAAGTAATGAGCAGTTCTTC	CASSSRLGSNEQFF
NA	TRBV12-3/TRBV12-4	medium-sized	TRBJ1-6	TGTGCCAGCACCCAGGACGAGGGTAATTCACCCCTCCACTTT	CASTQDEGNSPLHF
NA	TRBV6-4	few	TRBJ2-2	TGTGCCAGCAGTGATACAGACACCGGGGAGCTGTTTTTT	CASSDTDTGELFF
NA	TRBV7-9	medium-sized	TRBJ1-1	TGTGCCAGCAGCTTAGTCCCCCGAGGTTCGACTGAAGCTTTCTTT	CASSLVPRGSTEAFF
TRBD2	TRBV6-2/TRBV6-3	few	TRBJ2-7	TGTGCCAGCAGTTACGGCCTAGCGGGGGCCTCCTACGAGCAGTACTTC	CASSYGLAGASYEQYF
TRBD1	TRBV18	few	TRBJ1-6	TGTGCCAGCCAGGGACAGGGGGATTCACCCCTCCACTTT	CASQGQGDSPLHF
NA	TRBV5-4	NA	TRBJ2-7	TGTGCCAGCAGCTTGGGGACCCCCGGCTCCGAGCAGTACTTC	CASSLGTPGSEQYF
NA	TRBV6-1	NA	TRBJ2-1	TGTGCCAGCAGTTTAGCGTTTCGGGGGGCCGGGGGCAATGAGCAGTTCTTC	CASSLAFRGAGGNEQFF
TRBD2	TRBV20-1	few	TRBJ2-3	TGCAGTGCCATGGCTAGCGGGACCACAGATACGCAGTATTTT	CSAMASGTTDTQYF
TRBD1	TRBV12-3/TRBV12-4	NA	TRBJ1-1	TGTGCCAGCAGTGACAGGGGGGAAGCTTTCTTT	CASSDRGEAFF
NA	TRBV7-2	medium-sized	TRBJ1-3	TGTGCCAGCAGCCAGAACGTATTACTCTCTGGAAACACCATATATTTT	CASSQNVLLSGNTIYF
NA	TRBV5-6	few	TRBJ2-3	TGTGCCAGCAGCTTGGTATTGACAGCAGATACGCAGTATTTT	CASSLVLTADTQYF
TRBD1	TRBV20-1	NA	TRBJ2-5	TGCAGTGCTAGAGGGACAGGGGTGGAGAAGGGAGAAGAGACCCAGTACTTC	CSARGTGVEKGEETQYF
NA	TRBV20-1	few	TRBJ2-2	TGCAGTGCTAGTCGGGCAGAAGGGAACACCGGGGAGCTGTTTTTT	CSASRAEGNTGELFF
NA	TRBV6-5	medium-sized	TRBJ1-1	TGTGCCAGCAGTTACTGGGGTGGTACTGAAGCTTTCTTT	CASSYWGGTEAFF
TRBD2	TRBV14	few	TRBJ2-3	TGTGCCAGCAGCCAAGGACTAGCGAGCACAGATACGCAGTATTTT	CASSQGLASTDTQYF
NA	TRBV6-1	medium-sized	TRBJ1-1	TGTGCCAGCACGGTGAACACTGAAGCTTTCTTT	CASTVNTEAFF
NA	TRBV10-1	medium-sized	TRBJ1-6	TGCGCCAGCAGTGTGAGGAATAATTCACCCCTCCACTTT	CASSVRNNSPLHF
TRBD1	TRBV4-2	NA	TRBJ2-7	TGCGCCAGCAGCCAAGTACGGACAGGGTCCTACGAGCAGTACTTC	CASSQVRTGSYEQYF
NA	TRBV6-5	medium-sized	TRBJ2-2	TGTGCCAGCAGTCCCCCCGAGTCCGGGGAGCTGTTTTTT	CASSPPESGELFF
TRBD2	TRBV28	NA	TRBJ2-2	TGTGCCAGCAGTCCACCTACTAGCGGGGGAGACGGGGAGCTGTTTTTT	CASSPPTSGGDGELFF
TRBD1	TRBV6-5	medium-sized	TRBJ2-7	TGTGCCAGCAGTTATGGACAGGTTTACGAGCAGTACTTC	CASSYGQVYEQYF
TRBD1	TRBV18	once	TRBJ1-5	TGTGCCAGCTCTCCTAGGGCAACGGGACAGAAGAATCAGCCCCAGCATTTT	CASSPRATGQKNQPQHF
NA	TRBV10-2	once	TRBJ1-6	TGCGCCAGCAGACCCCCGGGCCCCAATTCACCCCTCCACTTT	CASRPPGPNSPLHF
NA	TRBV6-5	NA	TRBJ1-1	TGTGCCAGCACGCCAGGAGTTATGAACACTGAAGCTTTCTTT	CASTPGVMNTEAFF
TRBD1	TRBV18	NA	TRBJ2-5	TGTGCCAGCTCAGCAACAGGGGATGAGACCCAGTACTTC	CASSATGDETQYF
NA	TRBV18	few	TRBJ2-3	TGTGCCAGCTCACTCCAGGGGTCGCAGTATTTT	CASSLQGSQYF
NA	TRBV7-6	medium-sized	TRBJ2-7	TGTGCCAGCACCGAAGGGGGGGATGAGCAGTACTTC	CASTEGGDEQYF
TRBD1	TRBV20-1	few	TRBJ1-5	TGCAGTGCAACCGGGACAGCTAATCAGCCCCAGCATTTT	CSATGTANQPQHF
NA	TRBV6-5	few	TRBJ1-5	TGTGCCAGCAGTTACTCGCGGGTTCATAGCAATCAGCCCCAGCATTTT	CASSYSRVHSNQPQHF
TRBD1	TRBV6-5	medium-sized	TRBJ2-5	TGTGCCAGCAGTTATGGGACAGGGGCTGAGACCCAGTACTTC	CASSYGTGAETQYF
NA	TRBV10-2	NA	TRBJ1-6	TGCGCCAGCACCTTGGGACCGCAGAGCTCCTATAATTCACCCCTCCACTTT	CASTLGPQSSYNSPLHF
NA	TRBV19	NA	TRBJ1-3	TGTGCCAGTAGTATCGGGCTTAACTCTGGAAACACCATATATTTT	CASSIGLNSGNTIYF
NA	TRBV5-4	NA	TRBJ1-1	TGTGCCAGCAGCTTGGGACGGGAATACAACACTGAAGCTTTCTTT	CASSLGREYNTEAFF
NA	TRBV15	NA	TRBJ2-7	TGTGCCACCAGCATCTCGGTGGGCCCCGCCTACGAGCAGTACTTC	CATSISVGPAYEQYF
NA	TRBV30	NA	TRBJ1-4	TGTGCCTGGAGTGTACCTCTCAGTCTCCCTGAAAAACTGTTTTTT	CAWSVPLSLPEKLFF
NA	TRBV5-4	NA	TRBJ2-2	TGTGCCAGCAGCTTGGGAACTAGATTCACCGGGGAGCTGTTTTTT	CASSLGTRFTGELFF
NA	TRBV19	medium-sized	TRBJ2-6	TGTGCCAGTAGTATAGGTGAGGGGCTCGGCGTCCTGACTTTC	CASSIGEGLGVLTF
TRBD2	TRBV18	NA	TRBJ2-7	TGTGCCAGCTCACCACCGTCGGCGGGGGGGTCGTACGAGCAGTACTTC	CASSPPSAGGSYEQYF
NA	TRBV7-6	medium-sized	TRBJ2-2	TGTGCCAGCAGCTTAGACCGCACCGGGGAGCTGTTTTTT	CASSLDRTGELFF
NA	TRBV5-4	NA	TRBJ2-5	TGTGCCAGCAGCCCAAGGCAGGGGAAGGAGACCCAGTACTTC	CASSPRQGKETQYF
NA	TRBV7-9	NA	TRBJ1-1	TGTGCCAGCAGCTTAGAGAGCTTAGGCAGCCGGGAAGCTTTCTTT	CASSLESLGSREAFF
NA	TRBV5-1	NA	TRBJ2-7	TGCGCCAGCAGCCCCTCCGGGATCTCCTACGAGCAGTACTTC	CASSPSGISYEQYF